The clone carrying this T cell receptor beta chain was seen repeatedly, ten times or more. The sample belongs to a study of identical twins. Each CDR3 protein is one row after TCRdb ran MiXCR on the 5' RACE reads. The top ten clones hold 8% to 8.5% of a sample with 140,000 to 150,000 distinct CDR3 sequences, roughly 3.5% of them seen once. J was trimmed by 2 bases and V by 5 bases; bases with no gene match: 8. Germline V gives CDR1 DFQATT, CDR2 SNEGSKA (reference sequence). CDR3 size: 15 residues. The sample comprised memory T cells sorted from blood. The chain carries TRBV20-1 and TRBJ1-5; 8 bases map to TRBD1. The receptor was isolated from a man aged 18 to 29 in good health. The CDR3 sequence: CSAYLDRGGNQPQHF. The CDR3 coding sequence is TGCAGTGCTTACCTAGACAGGGGTGGCAATCAGCCCCAGCATTTT.